This TCR beta chain was documented in a study of graft-versus-host responses after intestinal transplantation. In the case of this clone: Antigen specificity is unknown.

Germline V gives CDR1 SQVTM, CDR2 ANQGSEA. V lost 6 bases to trimming and J lost 5 bases, with 14 bases between them. This CDR3 has 14 residues. The protocol was immunoSEQ multiplex PCR, while the TCRdb copy is restricted to in-frame clones and leaves out a portion. This sample has about 90,000 clones; 94% occur once, and the top ten carry approximately 0.19%. Sequences were derived from unstimulated CD4+ T cells sorted from spleen or lymph node cells, sampled before transplant. The chain has TRBV29-1 and TRBJ1-6; possible D gene TRBD1, 6 bases. The sequence came from a human donor who was the organ donor for an intestinal transplant. The CDR3 DNA is TGCAGCGTGACGCTGACAGGAGATAATTCACCCCTCCACTTT. Translation: CSVTLTGDNSPLHF.